The T cell receptor (beta chain) under discussion was sequenced for a study of T cells in Graves' hyperthyroidism and ophthalmopathy. The investigators amplified TCR beta CDR3 regions from RNA transcripts. Initially, a first-round RT-PCR of the TCR CDR3 employed the HTBI primer set. Via MiXCR, TCRdb re-called the multiplex PCR reads, giving one row per CDR3 protein. The sample yields under 350,000 distinct CDR3 sequences, around 23% seen once. V dropped 0 bases and J dropped 4 bases, with 24 bases sitting between them. Germline-derived CDR1 and CDR2 are DFQATT and SNEGSKA (reference sequence). CDR3 length equals 18 residues.

Sequenced material: blood. The chain employs TRBV20-1 and TRBJ2-5, with D perhaps being TRBD1 or TRBD2 (5 bases each). The TCR comes from a woman aged 50 to 60 with Graves' hyperthyroidism. For the CDR3, the DNA is TGCAGTGCTAGAGACCCCGCCGACCGGGGCCACATGTTAGAGACCCAGTACTTC. Protein product: CSARDPADRGHMLETQYF.